The 22 T cell receptor beta chains given below trace back to one sample, sequenced in a study of shared clonotypes between healthy human individuals. Sequenced by immunoSEQ multiplex PCR; TCRdb stores in-frame clones only, minus some. The sample has about 2.3 million clones; approximately 93% are singletons. The sample was naive CD4+ T cells from PBMCs. As for subset: CD45RA+ positively selected. The source of these receptors is a man aged 18 to 35 in good health. Some clones in this sample may be carry-over from other donors' samples.

The chain recombines TRBV5-6 with TRBJ1-2; TRBD1 matches at 7 bases. J was trimmed by 1 base and V by 0 bases; bases with no gene match: 3. The CDR3 spans 15 residues. CDR1 and CDR2 from the germline V gene are SGHDT and YYEEEE. CDR3 region: CASSLGQGLNYGYTF. The CDR3 DNA follows: TGTGCCAGCAGCTTGGGACAGGGCCTTAACTATGGCTACACCTTC. The full variable domain, in which reference TRBV5-6 and TRBJ1-2 provide the parts outside the CDR3, is DAGVTQSPTHLIKTRGQQVTLRCSPKSGHDTVSWYQQALGQGPQFIFQYYEEEERQRGNFPDRFSGHQFPNYSSELNVNALLLGDSALYLCASSLGQGLNYGYTFGSGTRLTVV.

V usage is TRBV7-9 and J usage is TRBJ1-5, with D perhaps matching TRBD1 (5 bases). V was trimmed by 5 bases and J by 4 bases, leaving 12 bases between them. From germline, CDR1 is SEHNR and CDR2 FQNEAQ (reference sequence). The CDR3 is made up of 14 amino acids. CDR3 in amino acids: CASSRGTGNQPQHF. The CDR3 DNA follows: TGTGCCAGCAGCCGCGGGACCGGTAATCAGCCCCAGCATTTT.

The CDR3 here is CASSVTSGRRGEQFF. CDR3 nucleotides: TGTGCCAGCAGCGTTACTAGCGGGAGGAGGGGTGAGCAGTTCTTC. The chain combines TRBV9 with TRBJ2-1, with 12 bases aligning to TRBD2. Germline CDR1 and CDR2: SGDLS and YYNGEE. CDR3 size: 15 residues. J was trimmed by 9 bases and V by 2 bases; bases with no gene match: 6.

The genes are TRBV6-5 and TRBJ1-5; tentatively, D is TRBD1 (5 bases). Trimming shortened V by 4 bases and J by 6 bases, and 16 bases separated the two germline ends. In germline, CDR1 is MNHEY, CDR2 SVGAGI. The CDR3 runs to 15 residues. The CDR3 is CASSLSGTRGQPQHF. CDR3 bases: TGTGCCAGCAGTTTATCCGGGACCAGAGGTCAGCCCCAGCATTTT.

Concerning this clone itself: This may come from a read error, since a much larger clone is one base off. The sample carries other DNA sequences with the same CDR3. The V and J genes are TRBV7-9 and TRBJ1-5; the D gene is possibly TRBD1 (5 bases). Germline V CDR1 and CDR2: SEHNR, FQNEAQ (reference sequence). The CDR3 runs to 12 residues. The ends were cut back, 5 bases at V and 5 bases at J, with 7 bases in the middle. CDR3 sequence: CASSPGDQPQHF. The CDR3 DNA reads TGTGCCAGCAGCCCGGGGGATCAGCCCCAGCATTTT.

About this clone itself: The sample has other DNA sequences that encode this CDR3 too. The chain couples TRBV30 to TRBJ2-1, with unresolved D. Trimming took off 1 base at V and 8 bases at J, with 6 bases between the two ends. The CDR3 runs 11 residues. CDR1 and CDR2 from the germline V gene are GTSNPN and SVGIG (reference sequence). In DNA, the CDR3 is TGTGCCTGGAGTGCCCGAGATGAGCAGTTCTTC. Translating it yields CAWSARDEQFF.

This rearrangement joins TRBV12-5 to TRBJ2-2, with 11 bases matching TRBD1. V was pared by 10 bases and J by 4 bases, with 2 bases of the junction left unmatched. Germline V gene sequence: CDR1 LGHNT, CDR2 FRNRAP. This CDR3 is 13 amino acids long. The CDR3 region has the DNA TGTGCTACCGGGACAGGGGGCACCGGGGAGCTGTTTTTT. The encoded protein is CATGTGGTGELFF.

The chain couples TRBV19 to TRBJ1-2; 10 nucleotides line up with TRBD1. The germline V gene has CDR1 LNHDA and CDR2 SQIVND (reference sequence). The V segment lost 5 bases and the J segment 8 bases; nucleotides outside the gene matches: 8. The CDR3 extends over 14 amino acids. CDR3 bases: TGTGCCAGTAGTGTCCGACAGGGGGCGGGCGGCTACACCTTC. Protein sequence: CASSVRQGAGGYTF. Together with reference TRBV19 and TRBJ1-2, the CDR3 gives the full variable domain: DGGITQSPKYLFRKEGQNVTLSCEQNLNHDAMYWYRQDPGQGLRLIYYSQIVNDFQKGDIAEGYSVSREKKESFPLTVTSAQKNPTAFYLCASSVRQGAGGYTFGSGTRLTVV.

The chain couples TRBV7-2 to TRBJ2-1; D gene ambiguous. Per the germline V gene, CDR1 is SGHTA and CDR2 is FQGNSA. This CDR3 is 15 amino acids long. Trimming cost V 0 bases and J 4 bases, with 10 bases left between them. The DNA for the CDR3 is TGTGCCAGCAGCTTAGCTCGCGTTACGTACAATGAGCAGTTCTTC. Its protein is CASSLARVTYNEQFF.

The chain employs TRBV19 and TRBJ2-7, with D perhaps given as TRBD1 or TRBD2 (5 bases each). Germline V gene lookup returns CDR1 LNHDA and CDR2 SQIVND (reference sequence). The CDR3 runs to 15 residues. Trimming removed 5 bases at V and 1 base at J, with 15 bases between. CDR3: CASSVGASISYEQYF. As DNA, the CDR3 is TGTGCCAGTAGTGTAGGGGCTAGCATTTCCTACGAGCAGTACTTC.

With respect to this clone: The identical CDR3 is also encoded by other nucleotide sequences in the sample. The J gene is TRBJ2-7, the V gene TRBV6-6; possibly TRBD2 for D (5 bases). Trimming cost V 2 bases and J 2 bases, with 7 bases left between them. CDR1 MNHNY and CDR2 SVGAGI come from the germline V gene (reference sequence). The CDR3 sequence is 13 residues long. Here the CDR3 reads CASSYGETYEQYF. DNA of the CDR3: TGTGCCAGCAGTTACGGGGAGACCTACGAGCAGTACTTC.

V gene TRBV18 combines with J gene TRBJ2-1, with 9 nucleotides matching TRBD2. The CDR3 is made up of 15 amino acids. V lost 3 bases, J lost 4 bases, and 4 bases stayed unmatched. Germline assignment: CDR1 KGHSH and CDR2 LQKENI. In DNA, the CDR3 is TGTGCCAGCTCACCCCTAGCGGGACTATACAATGAGCAGTTCTTC. Protein product: CASSPLAGLYNEQFF.

Details on this clone: Different DNA sequences within this sample yield the same CDR3. This rearrangement joins TRBV7-8 to TRBJ1-5; D is unresolved. There are 15 residues in the CDR3. The V gene's germline CDR1 is SGHVS and CDR2 FQNEAQ. Between the trimmed V and J ends, which lost 5 bases and 2 bases, there was a span of 13 bases. The CDR3 protein is CASSLSSFGNQPQHF. The CDR3 DNA reads TGTGCCAGCAGCCTTAGTTCCTTTGGCAATCAGCCCCAGCATTTT.

V gene TRBV5-1 combines with J gene TRBJ1-1, with unresolved D. V shed 0 bases and J shed 2 bases, with 20 bases lying between them. CDR3 length: 18 amino acids. Germline CDR1 SGHRS, CDR2 YFSETQ. The CDR3 protein is CASSLVLGHGLINTEAFF. In nucleotides, the CDR3 is TGCGCCAGCAGCTTGGTCCTCGGGCACGGACTAATTAACACTGAAGCTTTCTTT.

This clone has only one observation. This rearrangement joins TRBV28 to TRBJ2-1; D gene uncertain. CDR1 and CDR2 from the germline V gene are MDHEN and SYDVKM. The CDR3 runs 14 residues. The V gene lost 6 bases and the J gene lost 2 bases, with 11 bases spanning the gap. The CDR3 DNA follows: TGTGCCAGCAGCCCAGACGGTGCCTACAATGAGCAGTTCTTC. It translates to CASSPDGAYNEQFF.

The V gene is TRBV7-3, the J gene TRBJ2-7, with 10 bases identical to TRBD1. The junction had 9 bases not matched to a gene; V was cut back by 2 bases and J by 5 bases. Looked up from germline, CDR1 is SGHTA and CDR2 is FQGTGA. The CDR3 runs 16 residues. DNA for the CDR3: TGTGCCAGCAGCTTAGCCCCCGGGACAGGGGCCCACGAGCAGTACTTC. Its protein is CASSLAPGTGAHEQYF.

The chain links TRBV30 to TRBJ2-1; 11 nucleotides line up with TRBD2. The germline V gene encodes CDR1 GTSNPN and CDR2 SVGIG (reference sequence). CDR3 length: 14 residues. Unmatched junction bases numbered 6, after V lost 5 bases and J lost 6 bases. CDR3 amino acids: CAWGSSGRFNEQFF. The CDR3 DNA reads as TGTGCCTGGGGTTCTAGCGGGAGGTTCAATGAGCAGTTCTTC.

The gene calls are TRBV6-1 and TRBJ2-2; a weak D match, TRBD2 (5 bases). The CDR3 runs to 15 residues. Germline CDR1 MNHNS, CDR2 SASEGT. The V and J ends lost 6 bases and 2 bases respectively, with 13 bases between them. Here the CDR3 reads CASRRAGVNTGELFF. The CDR3 nucleotides are TGTGCCAGCAGGAGGGCAGGAGTAAACACCGGGGAGCTGTTTTTT.

The chain uses TRBV7-9 and TRBJ1-2, with TRBD1 matching 7 bases. The V and J ends lost 0 bases and 7 bases, in that order; junction bases with no gene match: 5. The CDR3 contains 14 residues. Germline V gene lookup returns CDR1 SEHNR and CDR2 FQNEAQ (reference sequence). The CDR3 DNA reads TGTGCCAGCAGCTTAGCGGACAGGAGTTCTGGCTACACCTTC. Encoded protein: CASSLADRSSGYTF.

The chain recombines TRBV23-1 with TRBJ2-3, with 13 positions matching TRBD2. TRBV23-1 is an ORF; its function is uncertain. The CDR3 sequence is 17 residues long. J was trimmed by 1 base and V by 3 bases; bases with no gene match: 4. The CDR3: CASSQATSGRGTDTQYF. As DNA, the CDR3 is TGCGCCAGCAGTCAGGCAACTAGCGGGAGGGGCACAGATACGCAGTATTTT.

As to this clone: The sample contains more than one DNA sequence encoding this CDR3. The CDR3 DNA reads as TGTGCCAGCAGTTCCGTCACAGATACGCAGTATTTT. Translated, it gives CASSSVTDTQYF. The chain has TRBV6-5 and TRBJ2-3, with no clear D. The CDR3 has 12 residues. Looked up from germline, CDR1 is MNHEY and CDR2 is SVGAGI. Trimming shortened V by 4 bases and J by 2 bases, and 4 bases separated the two germline ends.

This chain links TRBV10-3 with TRBJ2-2; a possible D gene is TRBD2 (5 bases). The CDR3 contains 15 residues. Germline-derived CDR1 and CDR2 are ENHRY and SYGVKD. V was cut by 2 bases and J by 6 bases, with 13 bases left in between. The CDR3: CAISEPTRVPGELFF. CDR3 bases: TGTGCCATCAGTGAGCCAACTAGGGTTCCCGGGGAGCTGTTTTTT.